This TCR beta chain was identified in a study of blood T cell repertoires in COVID-19. Overall study context: Acute and convalescent COVID-19 specimens originated in the United States, Italy and Spain. From T cells, B-cell-depleted T cells, or PBMCs came the material, which was cDNA or gDNA.

In the study's own analysis: From reference gene primer amplification, estimates of nucleated cell counts were derived. This table comes from immunoSEQ multiplex PCR, and its TCRdb copy is limited to in-frame clones, with some not included. V, J and clone size derive from that table, while D and trimming were established from the DNA sequence. This table holds 150,000 or so clones, approximately 92% found once. Trimming removed 4 bases at V and 8 bases at J, with 8 bases between. The CDR3 has 11 residues. The germline gives CDR1 LGHDT, CDR2 YNNKEL (reference sequence). Sequencing was performed on peripheral blood. The chain combines TRBV3-1 (or the pseudogene TRBV3-2) with TRBJ2-5; possible D gene TRBD1, 6 bases. The receptor was derived from a woman aged 45 to 65 with acute or convalescent COVID-19. The chain's CDR3 is CASSPGETQYF. The CDR3 region has the DNA TGTGCCAGCAGCCCAGGGGAAACCCAGTACTTC.